This TCR beta chain was recovered during a study of T cells in Graves' hyperthyroidism and ophthalmopathy. The ends lost 5 bases at V and 4 bases at J; junction bases unmatched: 10. The CDR3 is 15 amino acids. CDR1 is SEHNR and CDR2 is FQNEAQ in the germline V gene (reference sequence). TCR beta CDR3 region amplification was performed from RNA transcripts. A first-round RT-PCR of the TCR CDR3 used the HTBI primer set. In TCRdb, the multiplex PCR reads were re-called with MiXCR into one record per CDR3 protein. The profile covers around 300,000 distinct CDR3 sequences, with less than 30% appearing a single time and approximately 30% taken by the ten largest. Exclusion criteria comprised uncontrolled infection, other autoimmune disease, pregnancy or lactation. The PBMCs studied were ones that came from 8.5 to 10 ml fresh peripheral blood. This clonotype has ten or more counts.

The receptor's source is a man in his forties with Graves' hyperthyroidism that later progressed to Graves' ophthalmopathy. The sample consisted of blood. V is TRBV7-9 and J is TRBJ2-7; 8 positions match TRBD2. Written as DNA, the CDR3 is TGTGCCAGCAGCACGACGCGGACTAGCTGGTACGAGCAGTACTTC. It translates to CASSTTRTSWYEQYF.